The clone carrying this TCR beta chain was observed a few times. Its specificity is not known. This sample is part of a study of T cells after yellow fever vaccination. The wider study: Libraries from low-cell-number fractions were prepared with the SMART-Seq v4 Ultra Low Input RNA kit. Study-wide findings and caveats: Abundant bulk-population clonotypes could contaminate the FACS-sorted repertoires. The secondary T-cell response peaked on day 5, not day 15, but was weaker.

Germline V gives CDR1 SGHAT, CDR2 FQNNGV. This CDR3 contains 17 residues. The ends lost 1 base at V and 4 bases at J; junction bases unmatched: 8. Making TCR cDNA involved 5'RACE template switching, which added UMIs and a universal primer site. TCRdb processed the 5' RACE reads anew with MiXCR; each CDR3 protein has one entry. Counted here are fewer than 500,000 distinct CDR3 sequences, roughly a sixth occurring once; the ten biggest clones make up around 17%. The receptor comes from a man between 18 and 29 years old who received the YFV17D yellow fever vaccine. The chain couples TRBV11-2 to TRBJ2-3; 10 bases match TRBD2. Source: PBMCs, taken before the yellow fever booster vaccination. DNA for the CDR3: TGTGCCAGCAGCTTAGGTCTAGCGGGGGAAGCGGCAGATACGCAGTATTTT. It translates to CASSLGLAGEAADTQYF.